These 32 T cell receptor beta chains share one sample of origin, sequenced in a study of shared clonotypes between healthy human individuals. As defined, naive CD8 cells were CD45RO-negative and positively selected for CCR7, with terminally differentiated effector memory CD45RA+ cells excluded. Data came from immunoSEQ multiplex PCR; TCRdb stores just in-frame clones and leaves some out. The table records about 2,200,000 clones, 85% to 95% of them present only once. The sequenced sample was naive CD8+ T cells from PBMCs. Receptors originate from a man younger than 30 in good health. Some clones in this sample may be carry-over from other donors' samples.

CDR3 coding DNA: TGCGCCAGCAGTGAAGACCGGAGCTCCTACAATGAGCAGTTCTTC. It encodes CASSEDRSSYNEQFF. V gene TRBV10-1 combines with J gene TRBJ2-1; D remains unclear. CDR3 length: 15 amino acids. V was clipped by 3 bases and J by 0 bases, with 9 bases between them. Per the germline V gene, CDR1 is WNHNN and CDR2 is SYGVQD (reference sequence).

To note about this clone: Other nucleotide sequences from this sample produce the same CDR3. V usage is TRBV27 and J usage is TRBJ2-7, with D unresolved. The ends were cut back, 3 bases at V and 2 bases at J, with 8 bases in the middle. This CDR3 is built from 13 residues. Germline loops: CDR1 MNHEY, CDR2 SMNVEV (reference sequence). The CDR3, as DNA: TGTGCCAGCAGTTTGGGCGCGACCTACGAGCAGTACTTC. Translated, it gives CASSLGATYEQYF.

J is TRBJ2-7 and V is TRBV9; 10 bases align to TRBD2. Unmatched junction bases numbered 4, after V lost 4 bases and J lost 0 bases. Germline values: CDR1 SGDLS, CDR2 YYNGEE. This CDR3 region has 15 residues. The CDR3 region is CASSTGTSVSYEQYF. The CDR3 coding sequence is TGTGCCAGCAGCACTGGGACTAGCGTCTCCTACGAGCAGTACTTC.

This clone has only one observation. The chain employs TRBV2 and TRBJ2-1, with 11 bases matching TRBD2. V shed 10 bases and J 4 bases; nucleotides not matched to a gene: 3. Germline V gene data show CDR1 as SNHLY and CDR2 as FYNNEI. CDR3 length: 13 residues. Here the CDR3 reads CAILAGGYNEQFF. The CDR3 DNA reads TGTGCCATATTAGCGGGAGGGTACAATGAGCAGTTCTTC.

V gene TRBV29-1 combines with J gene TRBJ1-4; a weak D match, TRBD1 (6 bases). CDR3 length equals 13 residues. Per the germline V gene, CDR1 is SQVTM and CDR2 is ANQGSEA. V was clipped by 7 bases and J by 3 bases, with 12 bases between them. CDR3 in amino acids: CSATGRSNEKLFF. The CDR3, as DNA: TGCAGCGCGACAGGTAGATCTAATGAAAAACTGTTTTTT.

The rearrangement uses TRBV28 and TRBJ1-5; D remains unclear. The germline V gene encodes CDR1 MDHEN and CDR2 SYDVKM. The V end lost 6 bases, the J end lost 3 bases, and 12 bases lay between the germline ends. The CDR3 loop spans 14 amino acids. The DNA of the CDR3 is TGTGCCAGCAGCCTTCGTGGCATCAATCAGCCCCAGCATTTT. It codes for CASSLRGINQPQHF.

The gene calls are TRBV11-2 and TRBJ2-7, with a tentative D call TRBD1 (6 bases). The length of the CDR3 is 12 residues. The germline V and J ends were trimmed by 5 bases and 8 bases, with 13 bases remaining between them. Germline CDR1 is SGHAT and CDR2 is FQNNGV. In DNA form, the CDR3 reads TGTGCCAGCAGCATCCGACAGGCCCAGCAGTACTTC. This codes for CASSIRQAQQYF.

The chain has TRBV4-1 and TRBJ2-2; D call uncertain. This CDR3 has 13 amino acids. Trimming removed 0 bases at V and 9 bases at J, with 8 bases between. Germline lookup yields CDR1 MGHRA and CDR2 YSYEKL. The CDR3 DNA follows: TGCGCCAGCAGCCAAGACCAAGAGCGGGAGCTGTTTTTT. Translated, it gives CASSQDQERELFF.

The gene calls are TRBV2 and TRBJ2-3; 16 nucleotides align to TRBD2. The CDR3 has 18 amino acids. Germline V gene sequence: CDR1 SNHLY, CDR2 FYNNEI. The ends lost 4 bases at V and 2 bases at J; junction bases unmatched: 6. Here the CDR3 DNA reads TGTGCCAGCAGTGGGGGACTAGCGGGAGGGCGGGACACAGATACGCAGTATTTT. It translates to CASSGGLAGGRDTDTQYF.

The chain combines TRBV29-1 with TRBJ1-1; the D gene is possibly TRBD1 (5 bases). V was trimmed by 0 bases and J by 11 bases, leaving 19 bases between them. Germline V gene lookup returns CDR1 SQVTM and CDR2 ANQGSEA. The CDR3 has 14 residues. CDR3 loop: CSVEELGRAPYAFF. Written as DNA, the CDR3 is TGCAGCGTTGAAGAGTTAGGCAGGGCGCCCTATGCTTTCTTT.

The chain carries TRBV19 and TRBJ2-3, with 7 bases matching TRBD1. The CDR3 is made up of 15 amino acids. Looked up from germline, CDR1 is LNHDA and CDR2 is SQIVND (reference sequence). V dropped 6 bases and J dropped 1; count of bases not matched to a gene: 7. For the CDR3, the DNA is TGTGCCAGTAGCGAAGACAGGGAAGGCACAGATACGCAGTATTTT. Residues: CASSEDREGTDTQYF.

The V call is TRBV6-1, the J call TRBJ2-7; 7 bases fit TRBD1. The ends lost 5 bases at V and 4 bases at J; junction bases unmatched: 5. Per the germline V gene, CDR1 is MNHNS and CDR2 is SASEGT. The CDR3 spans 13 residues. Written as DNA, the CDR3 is TGTGCCAGCAGTACCACAGGGGATTACGAGCAGTACTTC. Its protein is CASSTTGDYEQYF.

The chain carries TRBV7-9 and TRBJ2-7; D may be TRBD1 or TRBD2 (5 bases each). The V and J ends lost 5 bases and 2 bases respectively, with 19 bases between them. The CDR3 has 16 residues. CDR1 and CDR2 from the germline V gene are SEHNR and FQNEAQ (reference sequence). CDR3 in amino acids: CASSPGARGSTYEQYF. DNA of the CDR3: TGTGCCAGCAGCCCCGGGGCCCGTGGGAGTACCTACGAGCAGTACTTC.

This CDR3 is CATSRTGGLSYEQYF. The CDR3 DNA is TGTGCCACCAGCAGAACAGGGGGCCTCTCCTACGAGCAGTACTTC. The chain joins TRBV15 to TRBJ2-7; 9 positions agree with TRBD1. The V and J ends lost 2 bases and 0 bases, in that order; junction bases with no gene match: 2. Germline V lookup: CDR1 LNHNV, CDR2 YYDKDF (reference sequence). The CDR3 length is 15 residues.

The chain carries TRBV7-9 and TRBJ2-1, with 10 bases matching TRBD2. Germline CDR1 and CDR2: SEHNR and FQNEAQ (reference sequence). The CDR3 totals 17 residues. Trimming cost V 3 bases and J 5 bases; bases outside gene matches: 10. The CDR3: CASSFPESSGSHNEQFF. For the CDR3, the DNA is TGTGCCAGCAGCTTCCCTGAGTCTAGCGGGAGCCACAATGAGCAGTTCTTC.

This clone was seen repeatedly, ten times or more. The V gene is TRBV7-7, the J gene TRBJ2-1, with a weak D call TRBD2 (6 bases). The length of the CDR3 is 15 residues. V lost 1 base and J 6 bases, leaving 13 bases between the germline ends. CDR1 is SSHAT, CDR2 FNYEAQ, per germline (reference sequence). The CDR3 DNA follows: TGTGCCAGCAGCTTAGGGGCTGGGCGGGGCAATGAGCAGTTCTTC. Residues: CASSLGAGRGNEQFF.

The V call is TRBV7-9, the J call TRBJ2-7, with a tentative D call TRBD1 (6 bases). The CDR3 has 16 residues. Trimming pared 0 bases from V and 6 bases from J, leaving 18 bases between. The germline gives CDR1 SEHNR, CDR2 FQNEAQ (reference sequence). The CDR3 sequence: CASSLAYQQGGLEQYF. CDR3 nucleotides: TGTGCCAGCAGCTTAGCGTACCAACAGGGCGGTCTCGAGCAGTACTTC.

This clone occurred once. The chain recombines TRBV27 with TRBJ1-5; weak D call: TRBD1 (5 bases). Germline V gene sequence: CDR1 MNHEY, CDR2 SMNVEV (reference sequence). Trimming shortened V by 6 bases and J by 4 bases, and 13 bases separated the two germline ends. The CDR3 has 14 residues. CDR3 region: CASSYLGPNQPQHF. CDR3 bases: TGTGCCAGCAGCTACCTGGGACCGAATCAGCCCCAGCATTTT.

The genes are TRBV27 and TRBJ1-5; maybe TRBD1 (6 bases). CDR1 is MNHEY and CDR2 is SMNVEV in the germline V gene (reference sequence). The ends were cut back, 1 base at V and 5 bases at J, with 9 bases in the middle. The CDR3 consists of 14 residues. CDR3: CASSLYSGDQPQHF. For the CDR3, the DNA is TGTGCCAGCAGTTTATATTCAGGGGATCAGCCCCAGCATTTT.

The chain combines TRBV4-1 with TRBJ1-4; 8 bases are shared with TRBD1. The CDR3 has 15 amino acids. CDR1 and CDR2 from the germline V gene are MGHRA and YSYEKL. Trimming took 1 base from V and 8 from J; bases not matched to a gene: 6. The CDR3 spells CASSQGQGASEKLFF. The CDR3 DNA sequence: TGCGCCAGCAGCCAAGGTCAGGGGGCGTCCGAAAAACTGTTTTTT.

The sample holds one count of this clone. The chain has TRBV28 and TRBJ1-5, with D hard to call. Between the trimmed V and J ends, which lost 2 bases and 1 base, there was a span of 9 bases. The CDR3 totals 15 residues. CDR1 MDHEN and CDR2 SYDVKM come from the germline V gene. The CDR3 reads CASSLIRMSNQPQHF. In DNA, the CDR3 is TGTGCCAGCAGTTTAATTCGGATGAGCAATCAGCCCCAGCATTTT.

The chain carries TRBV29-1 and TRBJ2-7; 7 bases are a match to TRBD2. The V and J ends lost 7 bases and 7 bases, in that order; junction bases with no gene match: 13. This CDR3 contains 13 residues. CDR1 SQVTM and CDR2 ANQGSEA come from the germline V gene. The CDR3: CSGSLGGSREQYF. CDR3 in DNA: TGCAGCGGAAGCCTGGGGGGGTCTAGGGAGCAGTACTTC.

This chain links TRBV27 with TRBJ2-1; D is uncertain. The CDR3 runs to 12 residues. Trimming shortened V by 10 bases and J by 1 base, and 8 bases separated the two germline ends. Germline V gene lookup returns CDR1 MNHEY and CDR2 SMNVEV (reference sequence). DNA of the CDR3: TGTGCCACCCAAAAGTCCTACAATGAGCAGTTCTTC. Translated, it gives CATQKSYNEQFF.

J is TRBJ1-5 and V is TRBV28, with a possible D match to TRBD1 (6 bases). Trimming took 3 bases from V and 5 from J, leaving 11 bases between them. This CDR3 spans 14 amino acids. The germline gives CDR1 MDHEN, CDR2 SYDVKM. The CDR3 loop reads CASSFAGADQPQHF. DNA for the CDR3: TGTGCCAGCAGTTTCGCGGGGGCCGATCAGCCCCAGCATTTT.

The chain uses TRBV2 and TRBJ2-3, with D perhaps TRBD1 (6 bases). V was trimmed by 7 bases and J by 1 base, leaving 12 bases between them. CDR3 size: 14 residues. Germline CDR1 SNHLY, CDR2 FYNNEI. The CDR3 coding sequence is TGTGCCAGCACCGAGGACAGCCGCACAGATACGCAGTATTTT. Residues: CASTEDSRTDTQYF.

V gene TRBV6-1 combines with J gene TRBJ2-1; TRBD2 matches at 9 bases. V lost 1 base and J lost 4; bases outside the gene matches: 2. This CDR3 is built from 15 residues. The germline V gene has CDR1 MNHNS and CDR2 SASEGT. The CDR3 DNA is TGTGCCAGCAGTGAAGTAGCGGGAGAGTACAATGAGCAGTTCTTC. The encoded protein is CASSEVAGEYNEQFF.

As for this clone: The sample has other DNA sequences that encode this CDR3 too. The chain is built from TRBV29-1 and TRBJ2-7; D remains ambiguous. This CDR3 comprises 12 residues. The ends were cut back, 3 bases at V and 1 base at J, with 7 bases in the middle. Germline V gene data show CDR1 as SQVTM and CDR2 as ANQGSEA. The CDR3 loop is CSVEWGSYEQYF. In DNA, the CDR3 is TGCAGCGTTGAGTGGGGTTCCTACGAGCAGTACTTC.

The chain's CDR3 is CASSIRQGETQYF. CDR3 in DNA: TGTGCCAGCAGCATACGACAGGGCGAGACCCAGTACTTC. The rearrangement uses TRBV7-9 and TRBJ2-5; 7 nucleotides match TRBD1. Germline CDR1 reads SEHNR; CDR2 reads FQNEAQ (reference sequence). The CDR3 runs to 13 residues. V lost 5 bases, J lost 5 bases, and 5 bases stayed unmatched.

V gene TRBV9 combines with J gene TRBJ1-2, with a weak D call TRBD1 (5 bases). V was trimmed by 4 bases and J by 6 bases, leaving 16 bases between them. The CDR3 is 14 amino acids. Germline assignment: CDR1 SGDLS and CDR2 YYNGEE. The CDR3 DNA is TGTGCCAGCAGCCCGAGTGGGACTCCAAATGGCTACACCTTC. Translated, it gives CASSPSGTPNGYTF. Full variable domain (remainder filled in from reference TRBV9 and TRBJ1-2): DSGVTQTPKHLITATGQRVTLRCSPRSGDLSVYWYQQSLDQGLQFLIQYYNGEERAKGNILERFSAQQFPDLHSELNLSSLELGDSALYFCASSPSGTPNGYTFGSGTRLTVV.

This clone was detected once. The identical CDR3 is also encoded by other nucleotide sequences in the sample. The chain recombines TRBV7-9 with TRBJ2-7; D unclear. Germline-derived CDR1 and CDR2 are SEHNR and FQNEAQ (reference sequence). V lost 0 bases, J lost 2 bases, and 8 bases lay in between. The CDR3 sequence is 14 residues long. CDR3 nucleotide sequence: TGTGCCAGCAGCTTAGCAGGGCCCGCCTACGAGCAGTACTTC. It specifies CASSLAGPAYEQYF.

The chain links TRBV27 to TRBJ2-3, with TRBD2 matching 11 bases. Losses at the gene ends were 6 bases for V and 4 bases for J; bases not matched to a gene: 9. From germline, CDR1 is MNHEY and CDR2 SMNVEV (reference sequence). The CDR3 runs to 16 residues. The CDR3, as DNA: TGTGCCAGCAGATCACTAGCGGGAGTCGGGGCAGATACGCAGTATTTT. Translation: CASRSLAGVGADTQYF.

The CDR3 region has the DNA TGCAGCGCCGTCCGACAGGGCCAGCTGTTCTACGAGCAGTACTTC. The encoded protein is CSAVRQGQLFYEQYF. The gene calls are TRBV29-1 and TRBJ2-7; the match to TRBD1 covers 7 bases. Germline trimming cut 7 bases from V and 3 bases from J; bases unmatched to any gene: 15. CDR1 and CDR2 from the germline V gene are SQVTM and ANQGSEA. This CDR3 has 15 residues.